The 6 T cell receptor beta chains given below trace back to one sample, sequenced in a study of control samples from healthy donors and cancer patients. Some clones are missing from TCRdb's copy, which holds only in-frame ones; the method was immunoSEQ multiplex PCR. This repertoire shows about 82,000 clones, over 90% found once; its top ten account for around 5%. Sequencing was carried out using blood. Source of these receptors: a woman aged 18-29 years in good health.

This sequence joins TRBV7-9 and TRBJ2-2; D remains unclear. Per the germline V gene, CDR1 is SEHNR and CDR2 is FQNEAQ (reference sequence). Between the trimmed V and J ends, which lost 2 bases and 0 bases, there was a span of 7 bases. CDR3 length: 15 amino acids. Here the CDR3 DNA reads TGTGCCAGCAGCTTATTAGGGCCGAACACCGGGGAGCTGTTTTTT. Translating it yields CASSLLGPNTGELFF.

This chain links TRBV7-9 with TRBJ1-4, with 9 bases lining up with TRBD1. CDR3 length: 16 residues. V lost 5 bases, J lost 8 bases, and 12 bases stayed unmatched. Per germline, CDR1 SEHNR and CDR2 FQNEAQ (reference sequence). CDR3 nucleotide sequence: TGTGCCAGCAGCCTTACAGGGGGCCCGGGCCGCGAAAAACTGTTTTTT. Residues: CASSLTGGPGREKLFF. Full variable domain (missing parts from reference TRBV7-9 and TRBJ1-4): DTGVSQNPRHKITKRGQNVTFRCDPISEHNRLYWYRQTLGQGPEFLTYFQNEAQLEKSRLLSDRFSAERPKGSFSTLEIQRTEQGDSAMYLCASSLTGGPGREKLFFGSGTQLSVL.

The chain is built from TRBV5-1 and TRBJ2-1; no firm D call. The V end lost 2 bases, the J end lost 2 bases, and 11 bases lay between the germline ends. The CDR3 is made up of 15 amino acids. CDR1 and CDR2 from the germline V gene are SGHRS and YFSETQ. CDR3 DNA: TGCGCCAGCAGCTTTTCAAATGACCCCTACAATGAGCAGTTCTTC. Its translation: CASSFSNDPYNEQFF.

The V and J genes are TRBV7-2 and TRBJ2-3; D remains ambiguous. Germline loops: CDR1 SGHTA, CDR2 FQGNSA. The CDR3 covers 18 residues. V was pared by 5 bases and J by 4 bases, with 25 bases between. The CDR3 DNA sequence: TGTGCCAGCAGCCCTAGGTGGCGCACCAACTATCCCCCAGATACGCAGTATTTT. It codes for CASSPRWRTNYPPDTQYF. Full variable domain (missing parts from reference TRBV7-2 and TRBJ2-3): GAGVSQSPSNKVTEKGKDVELRCDPISGHTALYWYRQSLGQGLEFLIYFQGNSAPDKSGLPSDRFSAERTGGSVSTLTIQRTQQEDSAVYLCASSPRWRTNYPPDTQYFGPGTRLTVL.

The gene calls are TRBV7-6 and TRBJ1-2, with 10 bases aligning to TRBD1. V lost 5 bases to trimming and J lost 3 bases; unmatched junction nucleotides: 6. In germline, CDR1 is SGHVS, CDR2 FNYEAQ. CDR3 length: 15 residues. This CDR3 is CASSPGTGAHYGYTF. The CDR3 coding sequence is TGTGCCAGCAGCCCCGGGACAGGGGCCCACTATGGCTACACCTTC.

The CDR3 region is CASSLSPGPGNTIYF. The CDR3 DNA reads as TGTGCCAGCAGTCTTTCGCCTGGCCCTGGAAACACCATATATTTT. The chain couples TRBV27 to TRBJ1-3; D uncertain. The CDR3 length is 15 residues. V gave up 5 bases and J gave up 2 bases, with 13 bases separating them. Germline loops: CDR1 MNHEY, CDR2 SMNVEV (reference sequence).